This T cell receptor (beta chain) was identified during a study of blood T cell repertoires in COVID-19. About the research overall: Acute and convalescent COVID-19 samples came from the United States, Italy and Spain.

The V and J ends lost 1 base and 11 bases respectively, with 14 bases between them. The CDR3 contains 13 residues. Germline CDR1 reads SGHAT; CDR2 reads FQNNGV. Participants reported their clinical history, and cohort assignment relied on those reports. Original methodology: Estimated nucleated cell counts came from reference gene primer amplification. The table came from immunoSEQ multiplex PCR; TCRdb's copy has only in-frame clones and leaves some out. V and J calls and clone size are given by that table; D and trimming were obtained from the DNA. The profile shows roughly 420,000 clones, 88% of them singletons.

The sequence derives from a young woman with acute COVID-19. Source material: PBMCs or T cells enriched from blood (not recorded which). This sequence joins TRBV11-2 and TRBJ1-1; TRBD1 might be the D (6 bases). CDR3 region: CASSLAIQGQAFF. The DNA of the CDR3 is TGTGCCAGCAGCTTAGCCATACAGGGTCAGGCTTTCTTT.